These T cell receptor beta chains were read from a single sample in a study of Ad26.COV2.S vaccination and SARS-CoV-2 variants. Measured with immunoSEQ multiplex PCR; TCRdb has only the in-frame clones, and not every one. The sample records hundreds of thousands of clones, about 89% being singletons. Sequences were derived from peripheral blood, sampled in a trial of Ad26.COV2.S vaccine versus placebo. The receptors come from a person aged 18-60 years who received the Ad26.COV2.S COVID-19 vaccine or a placebo. The CDR3 runs from the conserved cysteine through the conserved F or W. D genes are given only for firm matches. Clone size is given for some rows only: seen once, a few or many times, or a class if the clone is expanded.

J gene	V gene	D gene	clone size	CDR3 length	CDR3 protein	CDR3 DNA
TRBJ2-7	TRBV13	NA	NA	15	CASSSAGASLYEQYF	TGTGCCAGCAGCTCCGCGGGGGCTTCCCTCTACGAGCAGTACTTC
TRBJ2-1	TRBV5-1	NA	NA	13	CASSLVRYNEQFF	TGCGCCAGCAGCTTAGTAAGGTACAATGAGCAGTTCTTC
TRBJ2-2	TRBV3-1/TRBV3-2	TRBD2	NA	16	CASSHTGGLRTGELFF	TGTGCCAGCAGCCATACGGGAGGGCTTCGCACCGGGGAGCTGTTTTTT
TRBJ2-3	TRBV19	TRBD2	NA	15	CASRDVAGGTDTQYF	TGTGCCAGTAGGGACGTAGCGGGAGGCACAGATACGCAGTATTTT
TRBJ1-1	TRBV2	NA	NA	12	CASRPDRPPAFF	TGTGCCAGCAGGCCCGACAGGCCCCCAGCTTTCTTT
TRBJ2-3	TRBV13	NA	NA	15	CASSTREGGTDTQYF	TGTGCCAGCAGCACCCGTGAGGGCGGGACAGATACGCAGTATTTT
TRBJ2-5	TRBV10-3	TRBD2	NA	13	CAISGGREETQYF	TGTGCCATCAGTGGTGGGAGGGAAGAGACCCAGTACTTC
TRBJ1-1	TRBV7-3	NA	NA	13	CASSSMGGTEAFF	TGTGCCAGCAGCTCGATGGGAGGCACTGAAGCTTTCTTT
TRBJ2-7	TRBV6-6	NA	NA	12	CASRYDGYEQYF	TGTGCCAGCAGATATGACGGCTACGAGCAGTACTTC
TRBJ2-1	TRBV7-9	TRBD2	NA	16	CASSPRLAGANNEQFF	TGTGCCAGCAGCCCTCGACTAGCGGGGGCTAACAATGAGCAGTTCTTC
TRBJ2-1	TRBV11-3	TRBD2	NA	14	CASSTRTSGIEQFF	TGTGCCAGCAGCACGAGGACTAGCGGGATTGAGCAGTTCTTC
TRBJ2-1	TRBV3-1/TRBV3-2	TRBD2	NA	13	CASSLAGDNEQFF	TGTGCCAGCAGCCTAGCGGGGGACAATGAGCAGTTCTTC
TRBJ2-1	TRBV6-5	NA	few	15	CASSYSRGAIGEQFF	TGTGCCAGCAGTTACTCGCGGGGAGCGATAGGTGAGCAGTTCTTC
TRBJ1-1	TRBV29-1	NA	NA	14	CSVEEGSRNTEAFF	TGCAGCGTTGAAGAGGGCAGTAGAAACACTGAAGCTTTCTTT
TRBJ1-6	TRBV7-9	TRBD1	once	17	CASLDGGDRGFVSPLHF	TGTGCCAGCCTAGATGGGGGGGACAGGGGATTCGTTTCACCCCTCCACTTT
TRBJ1-2	TRBV5-1	TRBD1	NA	16	CASSGGRGQGNYGYTF	TGCGCCAGCAGCGGCGGGAGGGGACAGGGGAACTATGGCTACACCTTC
TRBJ2-5	TRBV7-9	NA	NA	13	CASSPAVVETQYF	TGTGCCAGCAGCCCGGCCGTTGTGGAGACCCAGTACTTC
TRBJ1-3	TRBV6-5	NA	NA	14	CASTFPDSGNTIYF	TGTGCCAGCACCTTCCCGGACTCTGGAAACACCATATATTTT
TRBJ1-1	TRBV7-9	NA	NA	13	CASSWRGNTEAFF	TGTGCCAGCAGCTGGCGGGGGAACACTGAAGCTTTCTTT
TRBJ1-4	TRBV2	NA	NA	14	CASRGRPLGEKLFF	TGTGCCAGCAGGGGAAGGCCACTTGGGGAAAAACTGTTTTTT
TRBJ2-5	TRBV27	NA	NA	13	CASGPGFQETQYF	TGTGCCAGCGGGCCGGGATTCCAAGAGACCCAGTACTTC
TRBJ2-7	TRBV5-1	TRBD2	NA	14	CASSRLAGSNEQYF	TGCGCCAGCAGCCGACTAGCGGGAAGCAACGAGCAGTACTTC
TRBJ2-6	TRBV7-9	NA	once	16	CASSLAAVSGANVLTF	TGTGCCAGCAGCTTAGCGGCAGTCTCTGGGGCCAACGTCCTGACTTTC
TRBJ2-1	TRBV29-1	TRBD1	NA	14	CSGSAGGLYNEQFF	TGCAGTGGTTCGGCAGGGGGTTTGTACAATGAGCAGTTCTTC
TRBJ2-2	TRBV14	NA	NA	12	CASSQGAGELFF	TGTGCCAGCAGCCAGGGTGCCGGGGAGCTGTTTTTT
TRBJ1-4	TRBV7-6	NA	once	13	CASSLGGDEKLFF	TGTGCCAGCAGCTTAGGGGGCGATGAAAAACTGTTTTTT
TRBJ1-1	TRBV5-8	NA	NA	14	CASSSRAPNTEAFF	TGTGCCAGCAGCAGCCGGGCTCCCAACACTGAAGCTTTCTTT
TRBJ2-2	TRBV7-3	NA	NA	15	CASRAGAPNTGELFF	TGTGCCAGCAGGGCAGGGGCCCCGAACACCGGGGAGCTGTTTTTT
TRBJ2-7	TRBV6-6	NA	NA	13	CASSYGGASEQYF	TGTGCCAGCAGTTACGGGGGGGCTTCCGAGCAGTACTTC
TRBJ1-2	TRBV5-4	NA	NA	15	CASSPGRLTNYGYTF	TGTGCCAGCAGCCCAGGGCGTCTCACTAACTATGGCTACACCTTC
TRBJ2-3	TRBV7-2	TRBD1	NA	12	CASSLEGATQYF	TGTGCCAGCAGCTTAGAGGGGGCTACTCAGTATTTT
TRBJ2-1	TRBV4-2	TRBD2	NA	15	CASSQELAGGREQFF	TGTGCCAGCAGCCAAGAACTAGCGGGAGGGCGGGAGCAGTTCTTC
TRBJ1-2	TRBV3-1/TRBV3-2	NA	NA	12	CASSQGAGGYTF	TGTGCCAGCAGCCAGGGGGCGGGTGGCTACACCTTC
TRBJ2-5	TRBV30	NA	NA	12	CAWSVLQETQYF	TGTGCCTGGAGTGTACTTCAAGAGACCCAGTACTTC
TRBJ1-6	TRBV7-9	TRBD1	NA	15	CASSLVGGEGSPLHF	TGTGCCAGCAGCTTAGTAGGGGGCGAGGGTTCACCCCTCCACTTT
TRBJ1-4	TRBV4-2	NA	NA	16	CASSQERQAQNEKLFF	TGTGCCAGCAGCCAGGAACGACAGGCCCAAAATGAAAAACTGTTTTTT
TRBJ1-3	TRBV7-9	NA	NA	14	CASSQTTDGNTIYF	TGTGCCAGCAGCCAGACCACAGATGGAAACACCATATATTTT
TRBJ1-5	TRBV3-1/TRBV3-2	NA	NA	13	CASSQEKDQPQHF	TGTGCCAGCAGCCAAGAAAAAGATCAGCCCCAGCATTTT
TRBJ2-1	TRBV9	TRBD2	once	16	CASSVTSGSSYNEQFF	TGTGCCAGCAGCGTCACTAGCGGGAGCTCCTACAATGAGCAGTTCTTC
TRBJ2-7	TRBV27	NA	NA	15	CASSPLGKGLGEQYF	TGTGCCAGCAGCCCGCTGGGTAAGGGATTAGGCGAGCAGTACTTC
TRBJ2-2	TRBV11-3	NA	NA	15	CASSLGQGWSGELFF	TGTGCCAGCAGCCTTGGCCAGGGGTGGTCCGGGGAGCTGTTTTTT
TRBJ2-7	TRBV7-6	NA	NA	13	CASSHGRNYEQYF	TGTGCCAGCAGCCACGGACGAAACTACGAGCAGTACTTC
TRBJ2-6	TRBV7-9	NA	NA	19	CASSLVLSVIGSGANVLTF	TGTGCCAGCAGCTTGGTCTTAAGCGTGATCGGCTCTGGGGCCAACGTCCTGACTTTC
TRBJ1-4	TRBV7-9	TRBD1	NA	15	CASSPRTGEGEKLFF	TGTGCCAGCAGCCCCAGGACAGGGGAGGGTGAAAAACTGTTTTTT
TRBJ2-5	TRBV5-1	NA	NA	13	CASAWGNQETQYF	TGCGCCAGCGCCTGGGGGAACCAAGAGACCCAGTACTTC
TRBJ1-6	TRBV7-2	NA	NA	14	CASSLVPYNSPLHF	TGTGCCAGCAGCTTAGTACCGTATAATTCACCCCTCCACTTT
TRBJ1-4	TRBV2	TRBD1	NA	14	CATQLGTGNEKLFF	TGTGCCACCCAGCTCGGGACAGGGAATGAAAAACTGTTTTTT
TRBJ1-1	TRBV9	NA	NA	14	CASSPGVLNTEAFF	TGTGCCAGCAGCCCAGGGGTCCTCAACACTGAAGCTTTCTTT
TRBJ1-1	TRBV12-5	NA	NA	13	CASGFGLNTEAFF	TGTGCTAGTGGTTTTGGGCTTAACACTGAAGCTTTCTTT
TRBJ1-6	TRBV7-9	NA	NA	15	CASSPGGRYNSPLHF	TGTGCCAGCAGCCCCGGTGGGAGGTATAATTCACCCCTCCACTTT
TRBJ2-7	TRBV18	NA	once	15	CASSPGQALSYEQYF	TGTGCCAGCTCACCGGGGCAGGCCCTCTCCTACGAGCAGTACTTC
TRBJ1-3	TRBV18	NA	NA	16	CASSPLDSASGNTIYF	TGTGCCAGCTCACCACTCGACAGCGCCTCTGGAAACACCATATATTTT
TRBJ1-5	TRBV27	TRBD1	NA	15	CASSPGQYSNQPQHF	TGTGCCAGCAGCCCGGGACAGTACAGCAATCAGCCCCAGCATTTT
TRBJ2-3	TRBV9	TRBD2	NA	14	CASSVDSSGDTQYF	TGTGCCAGCAGCGTAGATTCTAGCGGAGATACGCAGTATTTT
TRBJ2-1	TRBV7-9	NA	NA	15	CASSSWLRDLNEQFF	TGTGCCAGCAGCTCCTGGCTTCGGGACCTCAATGAGCAGTTCTTC
TRBJ1-5	TRBV23-1	TRBD1	NA	15	CASSQGGQVARAQHF	TGCGCCAGCAGTCAAGGGGGACAGGTCGCGAGGGCCCAGCATTTT